These 18 T cell receptor beta chains share one sample of origin, sequenced in a study of blood T cell repertoires in COVID-19. TCRdb's table, derived via immunoSEQ multiplex PCR, lists solely in-frame clones and lacks some. The sample includes 40,000 or so clones, roughly 90% seen only once; the top ten take around a fifth. Sequencing was performed on peripheral blood. Receptors were obtained from a man aged 50 or older with active COVID-19.

CDR3 region: CSVEDGTTNYGYTF. DNA for the CDR3: TGCAGCGTTGAAGACGGAACTACTAACTATGGCTACACCTTC. The rearrangement uses TRBV29-1 and TRBJ1-2; D unresolved. The CDR3 loop spans 14 amino acids. Trimming left V 0 bases short and J 0 bases short, with 8 bases between. Germline CDR1 is SQVTM and CDR2 is ANQGSEA.

This rearrangement joins TRBV6-5 to TRBJ1-1; D may be TRBD1 (5 bases). V was pared by 5 bases and J by 0 bases, with 13 bases between. The CDR3 runs to 15 residues. Per germline, CDR1 MNHEY and CDR2 SVGAGI. Here the CDR3 reads CASSPLQGLNTEAFF. The CDR3 DNA reads TGTGCCAGCAGTCCCCTTCAGGGATTGAACACTGAAGCTTTCTTT.

J is TRBJ2-3 and V is TRBV7-2, with TRBD2 identical over 8 bases. From germline, CDR1 is SGHTA and CDR2 FQGNSA. The CDR3 runs 16 residues. V shed 6 bases, J shed 3 bases, and the junction held 11 bases outside the gene matches. The CDR3 bases are TGTGCCAGCAGTTTGGTGGCTAGCGGGTTTACAGATACGCAGTATTTT. This encodes CASSLVASGFTDTQYF.

The V call is TRBV6-2 or TRBV6-3, the J call TRBJ1-5; possible D gene TRBD1, 5 bases. The germline V gene has CDR1 MNHEY and CDR2 SVGEGT. The germline V and J ends were trimmed by 0 bases and 6 bases, with 9 bases remaining between them. This CDR3 contains 14 residues. The CDR3 loop reads CASSYSSRVQPQHF. As DNA, the CDR3 is TGTGCCAGCAGTTACTCGAGCAGGGTTCAGCCCCAGCATTTT.

The V call is TRBV7-9, the J call TRBJ2-3, with D possibly TRBD1 on 5 matching bases. Trimming shortened V by 4 bases and J by 3 bases, and 17 bases separated the two germline ends. The CDR3 totals 16 residues. In germline, CDR1 is SEHNR, CDR2 FQNEAQ (reference sequence). CDR3 coding DNA: TGTGCCAGCAGCTATGGGGCTAGACAGATGACAGATACGCAGTATTTT. This translates into CASSYGARQMTDTQYF.

In DNA, the CDR3 is TGCAGCTCCCGGACAGGGGACCAGCCCCAGCATTTT. This encodes CSSRTGDQPQHF. The rearrangement links TRBV29-1 to TRBJ1-5; TRBD1 agrees at 9 bases. The CDR3 totals 12 residues. The V gene end was trimmed by 8 bases and the J gene end by 7 bases; junction bases not matched to a gene: 6. CDR1 SQVTM and CDR2 ANQGSEA come from the germline V gene.

This chain uses TRBV2 with TRBJ1-2; 12 positions agree with TRBD1. CDR1 SNHLY and CDR2 FYNNEI come from the germline V gene. The CDR3 loop spans 18 amino acids. V lost 10 bases to trimming and J lost 7 bases; unmatched junction nucleotides: 22. In DNA, the CDR3 is TGTGCCACTGGACGGACCGGGACAGGGGGCGCGATGTTGGGTGGCTACACCTTC. Translation gives CATGRTGTGGAMLGGYTF.

The rearrangement joins TRBV5-1 to TRBJ2-7; D ambiguous. This CDR3 is 13 amino acids long. The V end lost 4 bases, the J end lost 3 bases, and 11 bases lay between the germline ends. The germline V gene encodes CDR1 SGHRS and CDR2 YFSETQ. The chain's CDR3 is CASSLYLYYEQYF. DNA for the CDR3: TGCGCCAGCAGCCTCTATTTATACTACGAGCAGTACTTC.

The rearrangement links TRBV30 to TRBJ1-3; 9 bases are a match to TRBD1. The CDR3 covers 14 residues. CDR1 is GTSNPN and CDR2 is SVGIG in the germline V gene (reference sequence). V trimming: 3 bases; J trimming: 5 bases; junction bases outside the gene matches: 5. The CDR3 coding sequence is TGTGCCTGGAGCCCTGGGACAGGGAGAAACACCATATATTTT. It is translated as CAWSPGTGRNTIYF.

V gene TRBV7-6 combines with J gene TRBJ2-7; 8 bases are shared with TRBD2. V was pared by 4 bases and J by 3 bases, with 8 bases of the junction left unmatched. CDR3 length: 15 residues. In germline, CDR1 is SGHVS, CDR2 FNYEAQ. The CDR3 region has the DNA TGTGCCAGCAGCTCCGAAGCGGGGGAAAGCTACGAGCAGTACTTC. This sequence encodes CASSSEAGESYEQYF. Filled out from reference TRBV7-6 and TRBJ2-7, the complete variable domain reads GAGVSQSPRYKVTKRGQDVALRCDPISGHVSLYWYRQALGQGPEFLTYFNYEAQQDKSGLPNDRFSAERPEGSISTLTIQRTEQRDSAMYRCASSSEAGESYEQYFGPGTRLTVT.

The chain couples TRBV29-1 to TRBJ2-7; tentatively, D is TRBD1 (6 bases). The CDR3 runs 14 residues. Trimming left V 3 bases short and J 0 bases short, with 12 bases between. Germline CDR1 is SQVTM and CDR2 is ANQGSEA. The DNA of the CDR3 is TGCAGCGTTGAGGGACACACTAACTCCTACGAGCAGTACTTC. Protein sequence: CSVEGHTNSYEQYF.

V gene TRBV5-4 combines with J gene TRBJ1-4, with D maybe TRBD1 (5 bases). Germline assignment: CDR1 SGHNT and CDR2 YYREEE (reference sequence). Trimming removed 2 bases at V and 5 bases at J, with 10 bases between. The length of the CDR3 is 14 residues. CDR3 residues: CASSFTGANEKLFF. In DNA form, the CDR3 reads TGTGCCAGCAGCTTCACAGGAGCAAATGAAAAACTGTTTTTT.

This clone has a single count. The rearrangement links TRBV2 to TRBJ2-5; D not resolved. Germline V gene sequence: CDR1 SNHLY, CDR2 FYNNEI. Trimming pared 4 bases from V and 1 base from J, leaving 7 bases between. The CDR3 covers 13 residues. CDR3 sequence reads: CASSGTAQETQYF. CDR3 in DNA: TGTGCCAGCAGTGGAACAGCCCAAGAGACCCAGTACTTC.

The chain carries TRBV7-9 and TRBJ1-1; D is unclear. CDR1 is SEHNR, CDR2 FQNEAQ, per germline (reference sequence). With 11 bases removed from V and 3 bases from J, the gap between germline ends came to 22 bases. CDR3 length equals 15 residues. The CDR3 sequence is CALREGEGRYTEAFF. CDR3 nucleotides: TGTGCCCTACGGGAGGGTGAGGGTAGATACACTGAAGCTTTCTTT.

This clone was found once. The chain links TRBV18 to TRBJ1-4; the D is unclear. The germline gives CDR1 KGHSH, CDR2 LQKENI. V was cut by 0 bases and J by 5 bases, with 10 bases left in between. This CDR3 comprises 15 residues. For the CDR3, the DNA is TGTGCCAGCTCACCACCGTCATCGGGGAATGAAAAACTGTTTTTT. Protein: CASSPPSSGNEKLFF.

The chain uses TRBV14 and TRBJ2-4; D remains ambiguous. Germline V gene lookup returns CDR1 SGHDN and CDR2 FVKESK. V was pared by 0 bases and J by 6 bases, with 9 bases between. CDR3 length: 14 amino acids. The CDR3 DNA follows: TGTGCCAGCAGCCAAGATCTAGGAGCAAACATTCAGTACTTC. It yields the protein CASSQDLGANIQYF.

This clone turned up a few times. V is TRBV2 and J is TRBJ1-3; no clear D. Trimming removed 5 bases from V and 0 bases from J, with 11 bases in between. The CDR3 has 15 amino acids. Looked up from germline, CDR1 is SNHLY and CDR2 is FYNNEI. CDR3 loop: CASSSDGSSGNTIYF. The CDR3 DNA reads TGTGCCAGCAGTTCTGACGGGAGCTCTGGAAACACCATATATTTT.

The chain carries TRBV7-2 and TRBJ1-6; the match to TRBD1 covers 8 bases. Trimming took 4 bases from V and 9 from J; bases not matched to a gene: 5. CDR1 and CDR2 from the germline V gene are SGHTA and FQGNSA. The CDR3 covers 14 residues. The CDR3 coding sequence is TGTGCCAGCAGCTCTACAGGGGGAGGTTCACCCCTCCACTTT. It encodes CASSSTGGGSPLHF. Full variable domain (remainder filled in from reference TRBV7-2 and TRBJ1-6): GAGVSQSPSNKVTEKGKDVELRCDPISGHTALYWYRQSLGQGLEFLIYFQGNSAPDKSGLPSDRFSAERTGGSVSTLTIQRTQQEDSAVYLCASSSTGGGSPLHFGNGTRLTVT.